The present T cell receptor beta chain was sequenced within a study of technical replicates of blood from a few donors. Some clones are missing from TCRdb's copy, which holds only in-frame ones; the method was immunoSEQ multiplex PCR. This table has about 79,000 clones, about 91% appearing once. V lost 3 bases and J 4 bases, leaving 16 bases between the germline ends. The CDR3 runs 15 residues. CDR1 and CDR2 (germline): SGHKS, YYEKEE (reference sequence). V gene TRBV5-5 combines with J gene TRBJ1-2; possibly TRBD1 for D (6 bases). The clonotype comes from a human donor in good health. Some clones in this sample may be carry-over from other donors' samples. Material for sequencing was T cells isolated from PBMCs. The CDR3 DNA is TGTGCCAGCAGCTCGCCTGAGGGGGAGCCCTATGGCTACACCTTC. Residues: CASSSPEGEPYGYTF.